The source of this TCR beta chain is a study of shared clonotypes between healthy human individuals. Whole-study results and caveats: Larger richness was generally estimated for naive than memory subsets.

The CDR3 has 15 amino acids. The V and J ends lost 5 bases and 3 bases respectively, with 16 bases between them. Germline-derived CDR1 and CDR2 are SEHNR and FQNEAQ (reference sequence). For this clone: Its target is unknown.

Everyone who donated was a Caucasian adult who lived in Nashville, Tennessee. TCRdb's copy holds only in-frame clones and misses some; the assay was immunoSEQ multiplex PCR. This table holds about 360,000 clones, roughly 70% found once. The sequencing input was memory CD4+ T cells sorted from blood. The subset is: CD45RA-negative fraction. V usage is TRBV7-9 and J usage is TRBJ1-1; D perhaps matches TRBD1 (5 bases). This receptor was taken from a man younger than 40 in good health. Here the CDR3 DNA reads TGTGCCAGCAGCCCGGGGACCCCCTGGGACACTGAAGCTTTCTTT. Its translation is CASSPGTPWDTEAFF.